This T cell receptor (beta chain) was recorded in a study of blood T cell repertoires in COVID-19. Across the study: Collection of acute and convalescent COVID-19 samples took place in the United States, Italy and Spain. In each case, the material was cDNA or gDNA derived from T cells, B-cell-depleted T cells, or PBMCs.

In this sample, this clone turned up once. The CDR3 runs 15 residues. Per germline, CDR1 MNHNS and CDR2 SASEGT. Trimming left V 2 bases short and J 8 bases short, with 16 bases between. As originally analysed: Counts of nucleated cells, estimated from reference gene primer amplification, were obtained. Sequencing used immunoSEQ multiplex PCR; TCRdb keeps in-frame clones, though not all of them. V and J calls and clone size are given by that table; D and trimming were obtained from the DNA. This sample has roughly 64,000 clones, with over 60% found just once. The chain has TRBV6-1 and TRBJ1-5; no clear D. This receptor was taken from a human donor in a cohort sampled during active COVID-19. Sequenced input: peripheral blood. CDR3 amino acids: CASSEMAASREPQHF. The CDR3 DNA reads as TGTGCCAGCAGTGAAATGGCTGCTTCCCGGGAGCCCCAGCATTTT.